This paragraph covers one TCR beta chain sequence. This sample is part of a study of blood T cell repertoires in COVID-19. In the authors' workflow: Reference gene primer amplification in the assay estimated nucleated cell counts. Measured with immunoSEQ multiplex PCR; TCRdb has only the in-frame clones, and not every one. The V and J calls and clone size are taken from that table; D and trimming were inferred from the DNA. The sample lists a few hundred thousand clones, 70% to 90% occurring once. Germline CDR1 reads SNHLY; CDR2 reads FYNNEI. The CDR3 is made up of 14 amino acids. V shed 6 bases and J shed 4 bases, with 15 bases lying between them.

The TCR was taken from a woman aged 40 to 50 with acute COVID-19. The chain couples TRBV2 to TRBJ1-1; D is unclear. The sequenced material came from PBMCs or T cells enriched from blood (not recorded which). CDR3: CASSPAGGFTEAFF. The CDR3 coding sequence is TGTGCCAGCAGCCCAGCGGGAGGCTTCACTGAAGCTTTCTTT.